The next 8 T cell receptor beta chains were all read from a single sample in a study of regulatory T cells in long-lasting Graves disease. Specified time point: persistent/refractory GD, antithyroid drugs over 5 years with positive TRAb. PBMC-extracted RNA yielded the TCR library. Construction of the TCR beta libraries employed iRepertoire HTBI primers in conjunction with Arm-PCR of CDR3 regions. TCRdb reprocessed the multiplex PCR reads via MiXCR and lists one record per CDR3 protein. The sample contains about 460,000 distinct CDR3 sequences, roughly 23% of which appear only once. The sequencing used peripheral blood mononuclear cells (PBMCs), collected when the disease was refractory, from a patient treated with antithyroid drugs. These receptors came from a female donor with Graves disease.

This clonotype was detected only a few times. The CDR3 region has the DNA TGTGCCAGCAGTCAGTCGACCTCTGGAAACACCATATATTTT. Protein sequence: CASSQSTSGNTIYF. This sequence joins TRBV6-5 and TRBJ1-3; D is unresolved. Trimming removed 5 bases at V and 0 bases at J, with 8 bases between. The CDR3 loop spans 14 amino acids. The V gene's germline CDR1 is MNHEY and CDR2 SVGAGI.

The chain links TRBV10-2 to TRBJ2-7, with 7 nucleotides matching TRBD1. V was pared by 7 bases and J by 3 bases, with 9 bases of the junction left unmatched. CDR1 and CDR2 from the germline V gene are WSHSY and SAAADI. The CDR3 has 14 residues. CDR3 protein: CASTTPAGGYEQYF. DNA of the CDR3: TGCGCCAGCACCACCCCAGCAGGGGGCTACGAGCAGTACTTC.

There are a few counts of this clonotype. The genes are TRBV13 and TRBJ1-4, with no clear D. Germline lookup yields CDR1 PRHDT and CDR2 FYEKMQ (reference sequence). This CDR3 contains 14 residues. Trimming took off 7 bases at V and 8 bases at J, with 17 bases between the two ends. The CDR3 sequence: CASTRVVDSEKLFF. Here the CDR3 DNA reads TGTGCCAGCACCCGGGTCGTCGATTCCGAAAAACTGTTTTTT.

The chain employs TRBV20-1 and TRBJ2-7, with TRBD1 identical over 8 bases. J was trimmed by 6 bases and V by 1 base; bases with no gene match: 14. The CDR3 is 16 residues long. Germline CDR1 is DFQATT and CDR2 is SNEGSKA (reference sequence). The CDR3 region is CSARGSLVGQGSEQYF. DNA of the CDR3: TGCAGTGCTAGAGGTTCCCTCGTAGGACAGGGTAGCGAGCAGTACTTC.

This clonotype was detected only a few times. This chain joins TRBV11-2 and TRBJ2-5; 9 nucleotides align to TRBD1. J gave up 4 bases and V 3 bases, and 6 bases lay outside the gene matches. Germline lookup yields CDR1 SGHAT and CDR2 FQNNGV. The CDR3 runs 15 residues. CDR3 in DNA: TGTGCCAGCAGCTTCAGGGGGACAGGGTCAGAGACCCAGTACTTC. Its translation is CASSFRGTGSETQYF.

This clonotype was detected ten times or more. The chain uses TRBV6-5 and TRBJ2-5; D is undetermined. The germline V and J ends were trimmed by 0 bases and 4 bases, with 15 bases remaining between them. Germline-derived CDR1 and CDR2 are MNHEY and SVGAGI. There are 16 residues in the CDR3. The CDR3: CASSYSKGKLGETQYF. In DNA, the CDR3 is TGTGCCAGCAGTTACTCGAAAGGGAAGCTAGGAGAGACCCAGTACTTC.

This clonotype has more than one count but fewer than ten. The chain employs TRBV5-1 and TRBJ2-5; tentative D call: TRBD1 (6 bases). V lost 3 bases, J lost 2 bases, and 17 bases lay in between. The CDR3 is 16 amino acids. CDR1 is SGHRS and CDR2 is YFSETQ in the germline V gene. The CDR3 is CASSWGGQQEQETQYF. The CDR3, as DNA: TGCGCCAGCAGCTGGGGTGGACAGCAAGAGCAAGAGACCCAGTACTTC.

The V gene is TRBV19, the J gene TRBJ1-1; unclear D gene. Germline CDR1 is LNHDA and CDR2 is SQIVND (reference sequence). V lost 10 bases and J lost 2, with 14 bases in between. The CDR3 consists of 13 residues. In DNA, the CDR3 is TGTGCCACTCAGGCGGGATATAACACTGAAGCTTTCTTT. This codes for CATQAGYNTEAFF.